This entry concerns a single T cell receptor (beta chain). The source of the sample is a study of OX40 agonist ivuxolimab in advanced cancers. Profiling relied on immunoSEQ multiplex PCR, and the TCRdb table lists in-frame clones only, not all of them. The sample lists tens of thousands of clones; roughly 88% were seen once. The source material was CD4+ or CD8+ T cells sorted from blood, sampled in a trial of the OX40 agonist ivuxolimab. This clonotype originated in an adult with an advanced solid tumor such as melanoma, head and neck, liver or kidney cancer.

CDR3 sequence: CASSPGQMNTEAFF. The CDR3 coding sequence is TGCGCCAGCAGCCCGGGACAGATGAACACTGAAGCTTTCTTT. V and J are TRBV5-1 and TRBJ1-1, with 7 bases fitting TRBD1. Trimming took 4 bases from V and 0 from J; bases not matched to a gene: 3. This CDR3 is 14 amino acids long. The germline V gene has CDR1 SGHRS and CDR2 YFSETQ.